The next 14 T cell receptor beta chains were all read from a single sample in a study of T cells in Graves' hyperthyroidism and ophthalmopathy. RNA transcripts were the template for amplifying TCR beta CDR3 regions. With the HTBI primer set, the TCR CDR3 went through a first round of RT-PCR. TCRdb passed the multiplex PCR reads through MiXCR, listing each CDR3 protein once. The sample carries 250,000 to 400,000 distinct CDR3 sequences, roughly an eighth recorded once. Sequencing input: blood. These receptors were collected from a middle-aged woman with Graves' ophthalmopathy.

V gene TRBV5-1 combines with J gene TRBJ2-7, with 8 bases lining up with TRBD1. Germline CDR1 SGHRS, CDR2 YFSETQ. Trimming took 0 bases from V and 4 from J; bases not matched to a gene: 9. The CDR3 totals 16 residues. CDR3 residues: CASSLDQGAFPYEQYF. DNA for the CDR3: TGCGCCAGCAGCTTGGACCAGGGGGCTTTCCCTTACGAGCAGTACTTC. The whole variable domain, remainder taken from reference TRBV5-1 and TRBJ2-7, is KAGVTQTPRYLIKTRGQQVTLSCSPISGHRSVSWYQQTPGQGLQFLFEYFSETQRNKGNFPGRFSGRQFSNSRSEMNVSTLELGDSALYLCASSLDQGAFPYEQYFGPGTRLTVT.

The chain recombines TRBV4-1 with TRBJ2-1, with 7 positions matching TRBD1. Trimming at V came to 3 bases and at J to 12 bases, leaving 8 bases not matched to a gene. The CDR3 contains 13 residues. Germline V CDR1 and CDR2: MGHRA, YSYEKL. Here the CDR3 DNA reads TGCGCCAGCAGCCAGAGACAGGGTGTAAGGCAGTTCTTC. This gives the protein CASSQRQGVRQFF.

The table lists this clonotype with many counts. The chain's CDR3 is CASSSMGGYTF. CDR3 coding DNA: TGTGCCAGCAGCAGTATGGGGGGCTACACCTTC. The chain recombines TRBV12-3 or TRBV12-4 with TRBJ1-2; unclear D gene. The CDR3 runs to 11 residues. Trimming took off 6 bases at V and 8 bases at J, with 10 bases between the two ends.

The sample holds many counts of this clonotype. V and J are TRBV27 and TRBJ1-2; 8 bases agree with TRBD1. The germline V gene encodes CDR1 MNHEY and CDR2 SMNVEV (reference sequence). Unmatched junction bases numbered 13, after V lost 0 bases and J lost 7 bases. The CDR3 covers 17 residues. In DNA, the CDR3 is TGTGCCAGCAGTTTATCAGGCCTCGGCAGGGACAGGACTGGCTACACCTTC. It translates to CASSLSGLGRDRTGYTF.

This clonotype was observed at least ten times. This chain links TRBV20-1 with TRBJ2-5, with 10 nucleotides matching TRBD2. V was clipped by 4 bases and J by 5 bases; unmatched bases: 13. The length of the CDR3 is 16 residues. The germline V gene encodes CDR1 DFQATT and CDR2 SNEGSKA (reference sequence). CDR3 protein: CSANPPGLAIRETQYF. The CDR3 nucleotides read TGCAGTGCTAACCCACCGGGACTAGCGATTCGGGAGACCCAGTACTTC.

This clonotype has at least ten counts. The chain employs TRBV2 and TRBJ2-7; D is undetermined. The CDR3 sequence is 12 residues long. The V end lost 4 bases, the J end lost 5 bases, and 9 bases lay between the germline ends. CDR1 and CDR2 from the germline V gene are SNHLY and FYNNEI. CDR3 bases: TGTGCCAGCAGTGGGGGTTGGGACGAGCAGTACTTC. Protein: CASSGGWDEQYF.

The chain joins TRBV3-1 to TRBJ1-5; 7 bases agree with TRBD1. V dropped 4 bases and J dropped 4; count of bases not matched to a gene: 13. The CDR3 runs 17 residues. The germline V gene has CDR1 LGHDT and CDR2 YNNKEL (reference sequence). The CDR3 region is CASSRGRDSARNQPQHF. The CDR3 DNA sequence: TGTGCCAGCAGCCGAGGAAGGGACAGCGCCAGAAATCAGCCCCAGCATTTT. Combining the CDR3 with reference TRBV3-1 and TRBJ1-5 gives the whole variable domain DTAVSQTPKYLVTQMGNDKSIKCEQNLGHDTMYWYKQDSKKFLKIMFSYNNKELIINETVPNRFSPKSPDKAHLNLHINSLELGDSAVYFCASSRGRDSARNQPQHFGDGTRLSIL.

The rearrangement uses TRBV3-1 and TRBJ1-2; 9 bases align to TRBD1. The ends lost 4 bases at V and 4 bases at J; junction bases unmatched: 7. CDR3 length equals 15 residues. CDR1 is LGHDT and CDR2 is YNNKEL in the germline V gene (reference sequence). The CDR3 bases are TGTGCCAGCAGCCTCAACAGGGGGCGCGGCTATGGCTACACCTTC. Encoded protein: CASSLNRGRGYGYTF.

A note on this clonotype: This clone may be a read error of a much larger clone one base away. The CDR3 region is CASSLVGSLADTQYF. The DNA for the CDR3 is TGTGCCAGCAGTTTAGTCGGATCGCTCGCAGATACGCAGTATTTT. The chain has TRBV27 and TRBJ2-3; D is unresolved. V lost 2 bases and J 4 bases, leaving 13 bases between the germline ends. The CDR3 extends over 15 amino acids. Germline lookup yields CDR1 MNHEY and CDR2 SMNVEV (reference sequence).

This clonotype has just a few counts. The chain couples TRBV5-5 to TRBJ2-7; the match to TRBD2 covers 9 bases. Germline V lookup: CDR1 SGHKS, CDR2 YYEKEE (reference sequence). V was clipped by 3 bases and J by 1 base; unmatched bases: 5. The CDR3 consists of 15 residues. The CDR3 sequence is CASSWGLAGSYEQYF. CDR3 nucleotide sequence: TGTGCCAGCAGCTGGGGCCTAGCGGGGTCCTACGAGCAGTACTTC. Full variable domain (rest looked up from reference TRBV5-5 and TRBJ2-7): DAGVTQSPTHLIKTRGQQVTLRCSPISGHKSVSWYQQVLGQGPQFIFQYYEKEERGRGNFPDRFSARQFPNYSSELNVNALLLGDSALYLCASSWGLAGSYEQYFGPGTRLTVT.

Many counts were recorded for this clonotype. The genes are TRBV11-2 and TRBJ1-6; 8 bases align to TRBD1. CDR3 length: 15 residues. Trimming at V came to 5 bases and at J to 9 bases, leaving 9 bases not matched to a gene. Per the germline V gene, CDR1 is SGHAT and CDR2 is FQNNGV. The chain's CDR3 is CASSTRTGSGSPLHF. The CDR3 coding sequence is TGTGCCAGCAGCACTAGGACAGGGAGCGGTTCACCCCTCCACTTT.

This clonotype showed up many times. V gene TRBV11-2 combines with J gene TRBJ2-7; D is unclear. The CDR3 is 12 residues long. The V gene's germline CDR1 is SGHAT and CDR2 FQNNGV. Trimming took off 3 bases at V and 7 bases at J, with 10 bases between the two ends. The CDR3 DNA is TGTGCCAGCAGCTTTGACGCACCGGAGCAGTACTTC. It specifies CASSFDAPEQYF.

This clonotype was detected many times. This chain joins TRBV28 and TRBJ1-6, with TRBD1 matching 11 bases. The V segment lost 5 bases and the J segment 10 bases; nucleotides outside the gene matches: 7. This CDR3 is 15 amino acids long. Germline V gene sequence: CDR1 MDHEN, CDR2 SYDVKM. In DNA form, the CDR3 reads TGTGCCAGCAGTCCCCTGGGACAGGGGGGCTCACCCCTCCACTTT. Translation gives CASSPLGQGGSPLHF.

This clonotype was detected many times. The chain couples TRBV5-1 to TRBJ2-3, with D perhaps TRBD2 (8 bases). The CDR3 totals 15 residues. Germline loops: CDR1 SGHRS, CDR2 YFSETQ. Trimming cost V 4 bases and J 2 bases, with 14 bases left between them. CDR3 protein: CASSGSGTDTDTQYF. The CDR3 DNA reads TGCGCCAGCAGCGGTAGCGGGACAGACACAGATACGCAGTATTTT.